This entry lists 20 T cell receptor beta chains sequenced from one sample in a study of monozygotic twins with inflammatory bowel disease. Following a re-call of the 5' RACE reads, TCRdb has one entry per CDR3 protein and lacks DNA. Its table records about 440,000 distinct CDR3 sequences. The sample consisted of blood. The receptor source for this set is a human donor with ulcerative colitis or Crohn's disease, or a healthy co-twin of an affected twin (not recorded which).

The rearrangement uses TRBV6-1 and TRBJ1-1; absent DNA, TCRdb's TRBD1 call cannot be checked. Germline V gene lookup returns CDR1 MNHNS and CDR2 SASEGT. This CDR3 has 18 amino acids. This CDR3 is CASSGSPGTGSMNTEAFF.

The chain recombines TRBV12-3 or TRBV12-4 with TRBJ2-2. The CDR3 extends over 13 amino acids. The CDR3 loop reads CASRTRTTGELFF.

The V call is TRBV18, the J call TRBJ2-1; TCRdb's assignment of TRBD2 cannot be checked, as there is no DNA. The CDR3 is made up of 13 amino acids. The germline V gene has CDR1 KGHSH and CDR2 LQKENI. The CDR3 reads CASSPLGRQQQFF.

This chain uses TRBV20-1 with TRBJ1-2; TCRdb picks TRBD1, but there is no DNA to check that call. CDR3 length: 14 amino acids. CDR1 is DFQATT and CDR2 is SNEGSKA in the germline V gene (reference sequence). The CDR3 protein is CSARAPPPDYGYTF.

The chain carries TRBV28 and TRBJ2-1; TCRdb proposes TRBD1, but this gene call is untestable without DNA. The germline V gene encodes CDR1 MDHEN and CDR2 SYDVKM. The CDR3 is made up of 13 amino acids. CDR3 loop: CASSGRGAGEQFF.

The V call is TRBV11-2, the J call TRBJ2-2; the TCRdb call, TRBD2, lacks DNA for checking. The CDR3 loop spans 18 amino acids. Germline CDR1 SGHAT, CDR2 FQNNGV. The CDR3 protein is CASSPPRGGALVAGELFF.

The V gene is TRBV7-2, the J gene TRBJ1-2. Germline V gene lookup returns CDR1 SGHTA and CDR2 FQGNSA. This CDR3 spans 16 amino acids. CDR3 sequence: CASSSGGTKHNYGYTF.

The V call is TRBV7-6, the J call TRBJ2-6; TCRdb names TRBD1, which stays unverified in the absence of DNA. The CDR3 extends over 19 amino acids. Germline values: CDR1 SGHVS, CDR2 FNYEAQ. The CDR3 sequence is CASSPMPGQGFSGANVLTF.

The chain recombines TRBV6-4 with TRBJ1-5. This CDR3 is 13 amino acids long. CDR1 is MRHNA and CDR2 is SNTAGT in the germline V gene. The CDR3 loop is CASSPAGTGPQHF.

CDR3 in amino acids: CASSPTSGGGNTGELFF. The chain combines TRBV19 with TRBJ2-2; TCRdb calls TRBD2, which cannot be checked without DNA. Germline-derived CDR1 and CDR2 are LNHDA and SQIVND (reference sequence). The length of the CDR3 is 17 residues.

The V gene is TRBV23-1, the J gene TRBJ2-7. TRBV23-1 is marked as an open reading frame, function uncertain. This CDR3 is built from 13 residues. CDR3 region: CASRDQSSYEQYF.

The chain links TRBV6-5 to TRBJ1-1; checking the TCRdb D call of TRBD1 is not possible without DNA. The CDR3 has 15 amino acids. Germline CDR1 reads MNHEY; CDR2 reads SVGAGI. CDR3 sequence reads: CASSFSGTGNTEAFF.

The chain employs TRBV19 and TRBJ2-5; TCRdb gives TRBD1 as the D gene, but with no DNA this cannot be confirmed. The germline CDR1 and CDR2 sequences are LNHDA and SQIVND (reference sequence). This CDR3 is 14 amino acids long. The CDR3 region is CASSIAGIVETQYF.

The chain is built from TRBV28 and TRBJ1-1; the TCRdb D gene call, TRBD1, has no DNA to confirm it. Germline-derived CDR1 and CDR2 are MDHEN and SYDVKM. The CDR3 totals 18 residues. The CDR3 loop is CASNPHYRDRSMNTEAFF.

The CDR3 sequence: CSARDRWRNTGELFF. The chain has TRBV20-1 and TRBJ2-2; as DNA is missing, the TRBD1 call by TCRdb cannot be tested. This CDR3 spans 15 amino acids. The germline V gene has CDR1 DFQATT and CDR2 SNEGSKA (reference sequence).

The chain carries TRBV18 and TRBJ2-7; TCRdb indicates TRBD1, and absent DNA this call remains unverified. This CDR3 contains 16 residues. The V gene's germline CDR1 is KGHSH and CDR2 LQKENI. CDR3 sequence reads: CASSPLGTYNPYEQYF. Supplemented by reference TRBV18 and TRBJ2-7, the full variable domain reads NAGVMQNPRHLVRRRGQEARLRCSPMKGHSHVYWYRQLPEEGLKFMVYLQKENIIDESGMPKERFSAEFPKEGPSILRIQQVVRGDSAAYFCASSPLGTYNPYEQYFGPGTRLTVT.

The chain joins TRBV20-1 to TRBJ1-2. The CDR3 covers 13 residues. The V gene's germline CDR1 is DFQATT and CDR2 SNEGSKA (reference sequence). The CDR3 reads CSARDGPLGSYTF.

The chain is built from TRBV7-2 and TRBJ1-6. Germline CDR1 reads SGHTA; CDR2 reads FQGNSA. The CDR3 is 14 amino acids. The CDR3 region is CASSFLAANSPLHF.

This chain links TRBV3-1 with TRBJ2-1. CDR1 is LGHDT and CDR2 is YNNKEL in the germline V gene (reference sequence). CDR3 size: 15 residues. CDR3 sequence: CASSRLGTSYNEQFF.

The chain uses TRBV7-2 and TRBJ2-1; TCRdb's D call of TRBD2 is untestable without DNA. Germline values: CDR1 SGHTA, CDR2 FQGNSA. The CDR3 runs 14 residues. The CDR3 here is CASSDFYEGGEQFF.